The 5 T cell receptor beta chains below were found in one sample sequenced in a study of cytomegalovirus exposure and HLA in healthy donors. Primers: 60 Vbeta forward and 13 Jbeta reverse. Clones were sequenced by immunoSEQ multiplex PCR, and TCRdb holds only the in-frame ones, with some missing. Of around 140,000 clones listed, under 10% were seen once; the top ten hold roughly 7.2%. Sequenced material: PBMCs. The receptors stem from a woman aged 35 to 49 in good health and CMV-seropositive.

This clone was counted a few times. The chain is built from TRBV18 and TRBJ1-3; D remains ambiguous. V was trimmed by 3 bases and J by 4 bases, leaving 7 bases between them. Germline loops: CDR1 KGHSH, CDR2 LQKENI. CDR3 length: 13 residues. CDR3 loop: CASSPGLGNTIYF. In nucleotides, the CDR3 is TGTGCCAGCTCACCGGGCTTAGGAAACACCATATATTTT.

CDR3 in amino acids: CASSELAGIGKLFF. In DNA, the CDR3 is TGTGCCAGCAGTGAACTGGCAGGGATAGGGAAACTGTTTTTT. The chain uses TRBV6-1 and TRBJ1-4, with D possibly matching TRBD1 (5 bases). V dropped 2 bases and J dropped 11 bases, with 15 bases sitting between them. The CDR3 spans 14 residues. The germline V gene encodes CDR1 MNHNS and CDR2 SASEGT.

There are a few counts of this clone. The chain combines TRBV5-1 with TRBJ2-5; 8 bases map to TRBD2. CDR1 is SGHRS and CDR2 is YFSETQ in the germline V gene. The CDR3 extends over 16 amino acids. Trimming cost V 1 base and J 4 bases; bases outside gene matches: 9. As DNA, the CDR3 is TGCGCCAGCAGCTTGTCGATCGGGGGGGAGGGAGAGACCCAGTACTTC. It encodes CASSLSIGGEGETQYF.

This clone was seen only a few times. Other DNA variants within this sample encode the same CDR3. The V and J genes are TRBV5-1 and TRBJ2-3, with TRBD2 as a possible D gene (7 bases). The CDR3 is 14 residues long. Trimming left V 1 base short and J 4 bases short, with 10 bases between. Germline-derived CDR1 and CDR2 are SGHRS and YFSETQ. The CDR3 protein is CASSLTGGPDTQYF. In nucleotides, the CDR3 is TGCGCCAGCAGCTTGACCGGGGGGCCAGATACGCAGTATTTT.

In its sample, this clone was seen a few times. CDR3 sequence (DNA): TGCGCCAGCAGCTCGGGACTAGTCACAGATACGCAGTATTTT. Encoded protein: CASSSGLVTDTQYF. This chain uses TRBV5-1 with TRBJ2-3; 8 bases are shared with TRBD2. This CDR3 has 14 residues. Germline lookup yields CDR1 SGHRS and CDR2 YFSETQ. J gave up 2 bases and V 3 bases, and 2 bases lay outside the gene matches.